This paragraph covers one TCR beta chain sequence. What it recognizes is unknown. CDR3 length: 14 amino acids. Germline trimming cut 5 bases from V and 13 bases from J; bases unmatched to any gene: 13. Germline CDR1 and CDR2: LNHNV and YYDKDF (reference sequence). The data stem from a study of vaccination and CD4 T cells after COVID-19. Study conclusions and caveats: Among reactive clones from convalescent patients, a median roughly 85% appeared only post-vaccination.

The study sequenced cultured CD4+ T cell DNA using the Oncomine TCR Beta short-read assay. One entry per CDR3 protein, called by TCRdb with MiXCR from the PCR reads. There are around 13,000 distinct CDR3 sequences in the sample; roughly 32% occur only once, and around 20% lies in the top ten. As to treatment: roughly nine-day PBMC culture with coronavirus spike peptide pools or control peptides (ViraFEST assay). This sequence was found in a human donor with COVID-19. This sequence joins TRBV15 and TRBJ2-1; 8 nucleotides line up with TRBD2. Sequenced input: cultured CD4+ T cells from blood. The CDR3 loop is CATSGREGTRDQFF. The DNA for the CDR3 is TGTGCCACCAGCGGCCGGGAGGGGACTAGAGACCAGTTCTTC. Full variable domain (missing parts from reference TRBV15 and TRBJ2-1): DAMVIQNPRYQVTQFGKPVTLSCSQTLNHNVMYWYQQKSSQAPKLLFHYYDKDFNNEADTPDNFQSRRPNTSFCFLDIRSPGLGDTAMYLCATSGREGTRDQFFGPGTRLTVL.